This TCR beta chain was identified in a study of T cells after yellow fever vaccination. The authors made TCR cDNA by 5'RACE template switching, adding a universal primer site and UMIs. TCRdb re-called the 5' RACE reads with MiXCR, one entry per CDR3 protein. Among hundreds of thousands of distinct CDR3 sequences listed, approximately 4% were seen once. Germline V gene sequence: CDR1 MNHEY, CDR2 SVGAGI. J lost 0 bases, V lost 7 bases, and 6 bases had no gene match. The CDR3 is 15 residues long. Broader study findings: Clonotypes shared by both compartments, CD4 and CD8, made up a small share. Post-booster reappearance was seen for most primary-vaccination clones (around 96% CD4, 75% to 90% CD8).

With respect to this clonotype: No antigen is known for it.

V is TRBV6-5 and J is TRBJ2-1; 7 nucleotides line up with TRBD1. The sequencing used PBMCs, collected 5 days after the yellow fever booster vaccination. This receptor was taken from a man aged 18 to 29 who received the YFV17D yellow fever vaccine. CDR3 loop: CASTETGSSYNEQFF. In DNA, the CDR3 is TGTGCCAGCACCGAGACAGGGAGCTCCTACAATGAGCAGTTCTTC.